A single sample gave rise to the 2 T cell receptor beta chains below, sequenced in a study of CD8 T cells in Susac syndrome. The RNA input was about 0.5 to 1 ug, and it was reverse transcribed with random hexamers. TCRdb itself ran the immunoSEQ multiplex PCR reads through MiXCR, one entry per CDR3 protein. In the table there are approximately 230,000 distinct CDR3 sequences, 93% of which are singletons. The sequenced sample consisted of CD4+ T cells from PBMCs. Receptor source: a human donor with multiple sclerosis.

The chain uses TRBV20-1 and TRBJ2-1; D possibly corresponds to TRBD1 (5 bases). CDR1 and CDR2 (germline): DFQATT, SNEGSKA (reference sequence). The CDR3 contains 14 residues. The ends were cut back, 4 bases at V and 5 bases at J, with 15 bases in the middle. DNA of the CDR3: TGCAGTGCTACAGGGCGGCCGATCAACAATGAGCAGTTCTTC. Translated, it gives CSATGRPINNEQFF.

For the CDR3, the DNA is TGCGCCAGCAGCTTGGCGGGGGGCACGGCAGATACGCAGTATTTT. Encoded protein: CASSLAGGTADTQYF. The J gene is TRBJ2-3, the V gene TRBV5-1; the D gene is possibly TRBD2 (7 bases). Germline V lookup: CDR1 SGHRS, CDR2 YFSETQ. Trimming left V 0 bases short and J 4 bases short, with 12 bases between. This CDR3 region has 15 residues. The full variable domain, in which reference TRBV5-1 and TRBJ2-3 provide the parts outside the CDR3, is KAGVTQTPRYLIKTRGQQVTLSCSPISGHRSVSWYQQTPGQGLQFLFEYFSETQRNKGNFPGRFSGRQFSNSRSEMNVSTLELGDSALYLCASSLAGGTADTQYFGPGTRLTVL.